The next 14 T cell receptor beta chains were all read from a single sample in a study of T-cell reconstitution after alpha-beta-depleted transplantation in children. During its preparation, the TCRbeta library received unique molecular identifiers. Each CDR3 protein is one row after TCRdb ran MiXCR on the PCR reads. The table includes 500,000 or so distinct CDR3 sequences, roughly an eighth detected once. The sample in question was PBMCs, mostly from graft donor cells, obtained 180 days after TCRalphabeta/CD19-depleted stem cell transplant. The origin of the receptors is a female patient aged 2-15 years who had a stem cell transplant for aplastic anemia, so the T cells may come from the graft donor.

The CDR3 DNA reads as TGCAGTGCTAGTCGCCCCGGCTCCTACAATGAGCAGTTCTTC. This codes for CSASRPGSYNEQFF. The chain uses TRBV20-1 and TRBJ2-1, with unresolved D. In germline, CDR1 is DFQATT, CDR2 SNEGSKA (reference sequence). CDR3 length: 14 amino acids. Trimming stripped 3 bases from V and 0 bases from J, with 9 bases between.

The chain links TRBV20-1 to TRBJ2-1, with D perhaps matching TRBD2 (7 bases). CDR1 and CDR2 (germline): DFQATT, SNEGSKA (reference sequence). The CDR3 length is 16 residues. V gave up 6 bases and J gave up 5 bases, with 23 bases separating them. The CDR3 region is CSAPRGGGRFHNEQFF. CDR3 in DNA: TGCAGTGCCCCTAGGGGGGGCGGTCGTTTCCACAATGAGCAGTTCTTC.

The chain has TRBV6-2 or TRBV6-3 and TRBJ2-7, with 13 nucleotides matching TRBD2. CDR3 size: 15 residues. The V gene end was trimmed by 10 bases and the J gene end by 4 bases; junction bases not matched to a gene: 10. Germline V gives CDR1 MNHEY, CDR2 SVGEGT. The CDR3 sequence is CATGGLAGRSYEQYV. DNA of the CDR3: TGTGCCACCGGGGGACTAGCGGGAAGGTCTTACGAGCAGTACGTC.

V and J are TRBV27 and TRBJ1-2, with D tentatively TRBD1 (6 bases). Germline V CDR1 and CDR2: MNHEY, SMNVEV (reference sequence). V lost 8 bases and J lost 4, with 14 bases in between. This CDR3 spans 13 amino acids. CDR3 sequence: CASYSLDSYGYTF. CDR3 in DNA: TGTGCCAGCTACAGCCTGGACAGCTATGGCTACACCTTC.

The chain combines TRBV20-1 with TRBJ1-2, with TRBD1 identical over 7 bases. Germline V gene data show CDR1 as DFQATT and CDR2 as SNEGSKA (reference sequence). The CDR3 is 13 amino acids. V dropped 5 bases and J dropped 1; count of bases not matched to a gene: 4. Here the CDR3 DNA reads TGCAGTGCTCAGGGACAGCGTAACTATGGCTACACCTTC. This gives the protein CSAQGQRNYGYTF.

The chain is built from TRBV7-2 and TRBJ2-1, with 15 bases matching TRBD2. V lost 5 bases and J lost 16; bases outside the gene matches: 15. Germline lookup yields CDR1 SGHTA and CDR2 FQGNSA. This CDR3 comprises 16 residues. CDR3 nucleotides: TGTGCCAGCAGCGCCACCGGGACTAGCGGGGGGCTTTGGGAATTCTTC. It translates to CASSATGTSGGLWEFF.

This clonotype has a count of ten or more. The chain is built from TRBV7-2 and TRBJ2-2; 8 nucleotides match TRBD1. This CDR3 region has 17 residues. With V trimmed by 5 bases and J by 6 bases, 14 bases remained unmatched. The V gene's germline CDR1 is SGHTA and CDR2 FQGNSA. The chain's CDR3 is CASSTGQGWVTSGELFF. In DNA, the CDR3 is TGTGCCAGCAGCACCGGACAGGGATGGGTTACTTCCGGGGAGCTGTTTTTT.

This clonotype occurred many times. The V and J genes are TRBV20-1 and TRBJ2-7; 10 bases agree with TRBD2. V shed 6 bases and J 5 bases; nucleotides not matched to a gene: 16. CDR1 and CDR2 (germline): DFQATT, SNEGSKA (reference sequence). This CDR3 has 16 residues. The CDR3 DNA reads as TGCAGTGCCACCAAGCGGGAGGGCCTTCCACGCGACGAGCAGTACGTC. It translates to CSATKREGLPRDEQYV.

The chain uses TRBV20-1 and TRBJ2-1; D unresolved. Germline V gives CDR1 DFQATT, CDR2 SNEGSKA (reference sequence). The CDR3 covers 10 residues. V was shortened by 5 bases and J by 7 bases, with 6 bases between the two germline ends. CDR3 protein: CSALTNEQFF. The CDR3 coding sequence is TGCAGTGCTCTCACTAATGAGCAGTTCTTC.

The chain has TRBV12-3 or TRBV12-4 and TRBJ2-2; 7 bases fit TRBD2. There are 14 residues in the CDR3. V lost 2 bases and J lost 5; bases outside the gene matches: 2. This CDR3 reads CASSLTSATGELFF. CDR3 nucleotides: TGTGCCAGCAGTTTAACTAGCGCAACCGGGGAGCTGTTTTTT.

The table lists this clonotype with many counts. V gene TRBV5-1 combines with J gene TRBJ2-2; a possible D gene is TRBD1 (5 bases). V lost 2 bases and J lost 0, with 8 bases in between. Germline V gene data show CDR1 as SGHRS and CDR2 as YFSETQ. The CDR3 has 15 residues. The CDR3 spells CASSFQTANTGELFF. Written as DNA, the CDR3 is TGCGCCAGCAGCTTCCAGACAGCGAACACCGGGGAGCTGTTTTTT.

This clonotype was observed a handful of times. V gene TRBV7-2 combines with J gene TRBJ2-7; 8 positions agree with TRBD2. The CDR3 spans 13 residues. V trimming: 6 bases; J trimming: 6 bases; junction bases outside the gene matches: 7. The germline V gene encodes CDR1 SGHTA and CDR2 FQGNSA. CDR3 nucleotide sequence: TGTGCCAGCAGACCAGCCGGGGGGGGCGAGCAGTACGTC. Translation: CASRPAGGGEQYV.

This clonotype has only a few counts. This chain connects TRBV6-2 or TRBV6-3 to TRBJ2-6; either TRBD1 or TRBD2 may fit D (6 bases each). V lost 0 bases, J lost 5 bases, and 23 bases lay in between. Germline V gene sequence: CDR1 MNHEY, CDR2 SVGEGT. This CDR3 comprises 20 residues. The CDR3 region has the DNA TGTGCCAGCAGTTACTCGACTTCCAACATATGGAGGGGGTGGGCCAACGTCCTGACTTTC. Translated, it gives CASSYSTSNIWRGWANVLTF.

The table lists this clonotype with a few counts. V is TRBV6-5 and J is TRBJ2-7, with 7 bases lining up with TRBD1. The trim removed 3 bases at V and 3 bases at J, leaving 5 bases unmatched. Germline loops: CDR1 MNHEY, CDR2 SVGAGI. The CDR3 sequence is 14 residues long. The CDR3 region is CASSYWDSSYEQYF. For the CDR3, the DNA is TGTGCCAGCAGTTATTGGGACAGCAGCTACGAGCAGTACTTC.